This TCR beta chain was documented in a study of response to subunit inactivated influenza vaccine. Study-wide results and limits: A suggestion made by the authors is that each seasonal influenza vaccination recruits few new T cells.

This clonotype was detected only a few times. Antigen unknown. TCRdb used MiXCR to reprocess the RT-PCR reads, holding one entry per CDR3 protein. Found here are over 300,000 distinct CDR3 sequences, around a fifth of them singletons; the top ten hold roughly 10%. The origin of this receptor is a man aged 50-75 years who received an inactivated influenza vaccine. Sample: PBMCs from blood, taken less than 22 months after vaccination.

CDR3 sequence reads: CASSLQGGTDTQYF. The CDR3, as DNA: TGTGCCAGCAGTTTACAGGGAGGCACAGATACGCAGTATTTT. The rearrangement links TRBV12-3 or TRBV12-4 to TRBJ2-3; perhaps D is TRBD1 or TRBD2 (5 bases each). The CDR3 is made up of 14 amino acids. V was cut by 2 bases and J by 1 base, with 7 bases left in between.